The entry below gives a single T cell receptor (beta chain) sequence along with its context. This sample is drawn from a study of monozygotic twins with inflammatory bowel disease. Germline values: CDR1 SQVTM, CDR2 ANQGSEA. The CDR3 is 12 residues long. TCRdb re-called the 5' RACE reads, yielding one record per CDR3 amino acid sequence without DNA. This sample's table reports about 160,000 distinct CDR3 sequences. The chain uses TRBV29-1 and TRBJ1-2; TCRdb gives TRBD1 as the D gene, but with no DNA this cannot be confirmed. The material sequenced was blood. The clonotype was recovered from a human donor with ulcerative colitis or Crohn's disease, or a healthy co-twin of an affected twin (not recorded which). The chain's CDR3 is CSVVDDRAGATF.